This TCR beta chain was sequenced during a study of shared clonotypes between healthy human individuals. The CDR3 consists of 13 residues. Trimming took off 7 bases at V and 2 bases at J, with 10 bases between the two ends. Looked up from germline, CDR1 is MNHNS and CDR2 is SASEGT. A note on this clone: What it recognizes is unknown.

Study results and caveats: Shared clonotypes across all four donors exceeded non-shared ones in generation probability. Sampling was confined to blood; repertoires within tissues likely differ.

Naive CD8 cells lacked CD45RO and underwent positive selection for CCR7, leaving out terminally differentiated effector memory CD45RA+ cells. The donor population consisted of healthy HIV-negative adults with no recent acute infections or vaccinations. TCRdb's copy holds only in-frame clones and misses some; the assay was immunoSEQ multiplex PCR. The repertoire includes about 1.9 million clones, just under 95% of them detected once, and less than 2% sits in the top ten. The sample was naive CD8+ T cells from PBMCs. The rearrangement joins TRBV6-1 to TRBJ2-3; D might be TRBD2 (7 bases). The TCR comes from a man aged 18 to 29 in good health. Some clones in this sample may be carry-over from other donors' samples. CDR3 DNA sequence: TGTGCCAGCAAGGGGGGGTACACAGATACGCAGTATTTT. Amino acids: CASKGGYTDTQYF.